The entry that follows covers one T cell receptor (beta chain) sequence. CDR1 is SGHRS, CDR2 YFSETQ, per germline. The CDR3 has 17 residues. Trimming removed 1 base from V and 4 bases from J; junction bases left unmatched: 9. These data come from a study of cytomegalovirus exposure and HLA in healthy donors. Use of 60 Vbeta and 13 Jbeta primers characterized the PCR. The data were produced by immunoSEQ multiplex PCR, yet TCRdb's version contains in-frame clones alone and is incomplete. The sample yields tens of thousands of clones, of which the top ten take up roughly 14%. The material sequenced was PBMCs. The chain employs TRBV5-1 and TRBJ2-3; 10 bases align to TRBD2. The source is a man aged 45-60 years in good health and CMV-seropositive. The CDR3 nucleotides read TGCGCCAGCAGCTTGCTGGCTAGCGGGAGTAGTGCAGATACGCAGTATTTT. Residues: CASSLLASGSSADTQYF.